One sample yielded the 14 T cell receptor beta chains listed below, sequenced in a study of metastatic and nonmetastatic thyroid tumors. From the PCR reads, TCRdb re-called clones with MiXCR. There are about 92,000 clones in the sample; about 15% occur only once, and 3.6% lies in the top ten. None of the patients had undergone any treatment ahead of thyroid surgery. Sequenced sample: blood. These receptor sequences come from a female donor with papillary thyroid cancer or a benign thyroid nodule (not recorded which). Some clones in this sample may be carry-over from other donors' samples.

This clone was counted many times. The V and J genes are TRBV12-3 or TRBV12-4 and TRBJ2-7; tentative D call: TRBD2 (5 bases). Trimming removed 5 bases from V and 7 bases from J, with 9 bases in between. The CDR3 is made up of 11 amino acids. This chain's CDR3 is CASSPSGEQYF. DNA for the CDR3: TGTGCCAGCAGTCCCAGCGGAGAGCAGTACTTC.

A note on this clone: A clone one base away is much larger, so this may be a read error. The chain couples TRBV5-6 to TRBJ1-2; possibly TRBD1 for D (5 bases). CDR1 SGHDT and CDR2 YYEEEE come from the germline V gene. The CDR3 sequence is 16 residues long. The CDR3 DNA sequence: TGTGTCAGCAGCTTGGCCCGGTTGGTCAGGGAGGATGGCTACACCTTC. Encoded protein: CVSSLARLVREDGYTF.

The V and J genes are TRBV5-6 and TRBJ2-5; tentatively, D is TRBD1 or TRBD2 (6 bases each). V lost 4 bases and J lost 6, with 10 bases in between. The length of the CDR3 is 12 residues. Germline-derived CDR1 and CDR2 are SGHDT and YYEEEE. The CDR3 nucleotides are TGTGCCAGCAGCGGGGGGCGAAAGACCCAGTACTTC. The encoded protein is CASSGGRKTQYF.

A single count supports this clone. This rearrangement joins TRBV5-6 to TRBJ1-6, with D maybe TRBD1 (6 bases). The V gene lost 0 bases and the J gene lost 6 bases, with 16 bases spanning the gap. Germline assignment: CDR1 SGHDT and CDR2 YYEEEE. The CDR3 length is 17 residues. The CDR3 sequence is CASSLASGTLSNSPLHF. In DNA form, the CDR3 reads TGTGCCAGCAGCTTGGCGTCCGGGACACTATCTAATTCACCCCTCCACTTT.

The gene calls are TRBV30 and TRBJ1-1, with unresolved D. V lost 0 bases and J lost 6, with 11 bases in between. Germline CDR1 is GTSNPN and CDR2 is SVGIG (reference sequence). This CDR3 comprises 13 residues. The DNA of the CDR3 is TGTGCCTGGAGTGTACAGATAAACGCTGAAGCTTTCTTT. As protein: CAWSVQINAEAFF.

Many counts were recorded for this clone. Other DNA sequences of this sample code for an identical CDR3. V and J are TRBV6-1 and TRBJ2-1; 10 positions match TRBD2. CDR1 is MNHNS and CDR2 is SASEGT in the germline V gene. The CDR3 runs 14 residues. V trimming: 4 bases; J trimming: 4 bases; junction bases outside the gene matches: 1. Written as DNA, the CDR3 is TGTGCCAGCAGTGCACTAGCGGGGTACAATGAGCAGTTCTTC. It encodes CASSALAGYNEQFF.

This clone has at least ten counts. The J gene is TRBJ2-5, the V gene TRBV6-6; D call uncertain. Trimming took 4 bases from V and 2 from J, leaving 29 bases between them. This CDR3 spans 20 amino acids. CDR1 is MNHNY, CDR2 SVGAGI, per germline (reference sequence). Here the CDR3 reads CASSSLIPLSKGEVQETQYF. CDR3 in DNA: TGTGCCAGCAGTTCTTTGATACCACTCTCGAAGGGCGAAGTACAAGAGACCCAGTACTTC.

This clone was detected many times. The chain joins TRBV28 to TRBJ1-6, with no clear D. V lost 5 bases to trimming and J lost 8 bases, with 19 bases between them. The CDR3 is made up of 16 amino acids. Germline V gives CDR1 MDHEN, CDR2 SYDVKM. CDR3 sequence reads: CASSTDGQELHSPLHF. The CDR3 nucleotides are TGTGCCAGCAGTACTGACGGCCAGGAACTTCATTCACCCCTCCACTTT.

The chain combines TRBV6-1 with TRBJ2-1; the match to TRBD1 covers 7 bases. The germline V gene encodes CDR1 MNHNS and CDR2 SASEGT. V lost 2 bases and J lost 8; bases outside the gene matches: 6. The CDR3 is made up of 14 amino acids. CDR3 loop: CASSETDRVHEQFF. The DNA of the CDR3 is TGTGCCAGCAGTGAAACCGACAGGGTCCATGAGCAGTTCTTC.

The V call is TRBV28, the J call TRBJ2-7; D is uncertain. Looked up from germline, CDR1 is MDHEN and CDR2 is SYDVKM. The ends were cut back, 5 bases at V and 4 bases at J, with 9 bases in the middle. The CDR3 sequence is 12 residues long. The CDR3 DNA reads as TGTGCCAGCAGTCTTGCATATTACGAGCAGTACTTC. This gives the protein CASSLAYYEQYF.

This clone was observed at least ten times. This rearrangement joins TRBV19 to TRBJ2-2, with TRBD2 matching 7 bases. V shed 5 bases and J 4 bases; nucleotides not matched to a gene: 10. The CDR3 sequence is 16 residues long. Germline V gives CDR1 LNHDA, CDR2 SQIVND (reference sequence). The CDR3 region is CASSRGIGRGTGELFF. DNA for the CDR3: TGTGCCAGTAGTCGGGGGATAGGGAGGGGCACCGGGGAGCTGTTTTTT.

As for this clone: A much larger clone lies a single base off, so this may be a read error. J is TRBJ2-3 and V is TRBV20-1; tentative D call: TRBD2 (6 bases). Trimming cost V 0 bases and J 1 base, with 11 bases left between them. The CDR3 is made up of 15 amino acids. Germline V gives CDR1 DFQATT, CDR2 SNEGSKA (reference sequence). CDR3 nucleotide sequence: TGCAGTGCTAGAGATCATAGCGGCCGCACAGATACGCAGTATTTT. Translated, it gives CSARDHSGRTDTQYF.

The chain has TRBV10-3 and TRBJ1-5; D gene unclear. The CDR3 sequence is 13 residues long. Trimming took off 11 bases at V and 6 bases at J, with 17 bases between the two ends. From germline, CDR1 is ENHRY and CDR2 SYGVKD. CDR3 DNA sequence: TGTGCCTTCCATTGGGTGGGAAGTCAGCCCCAGCATTTT. Its translation: CAFHWVGSQPQHF.

A few counts support this clone. A much bigger clone sits one base away, suggesting this may be a read error. The chain joins TRBV19 to TRBJ1-6; D is undetermined. Trimming pared 6 bases from V and 6 bases from J, leaving 24 bases between. CDR3 length equals 18 residues. The germline V gene encodes CDR1 LNHDA and CDR2 SQIVND (reference sequence). The CDR3 region is CASRGILRTNGPNSPLHF. Written as DNA, the CDR3 is TGTGCCAGTAGGGGGATCCTCAGAACAAACGGTCCTAATTCACCCCTCCACTTT.